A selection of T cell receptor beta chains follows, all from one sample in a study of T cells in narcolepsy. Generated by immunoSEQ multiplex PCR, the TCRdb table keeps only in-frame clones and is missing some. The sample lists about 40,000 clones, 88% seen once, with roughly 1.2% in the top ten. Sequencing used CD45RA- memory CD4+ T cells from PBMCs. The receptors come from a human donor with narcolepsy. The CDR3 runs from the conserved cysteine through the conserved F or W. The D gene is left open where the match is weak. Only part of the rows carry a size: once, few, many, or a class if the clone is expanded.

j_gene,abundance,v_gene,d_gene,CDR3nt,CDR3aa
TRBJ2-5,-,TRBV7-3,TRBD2,TGTGCCAGCAGCCCTAGCGGGGGAAGAGAGACCCAGTACTTC,CASSPSGGRETQYF
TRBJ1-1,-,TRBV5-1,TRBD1,TGCGCCAGCAGCTTCTCACAGGGGAGGGAAGCTTTCTTT,CASSFSQGREAFF
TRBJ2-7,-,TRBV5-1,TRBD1,TGCGCCAGCAGCTCAAGGACAGGCAAAAGCTCCTACGAGCAGTACTTC,CASSSRTGKSSYEQYF
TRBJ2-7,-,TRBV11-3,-,TGTGCCAGCAGCGCACCGGACATCCTCTCCGAGCAGTACTTC,CASSAPDILSEQYF
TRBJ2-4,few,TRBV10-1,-,TGCGCCGAAAAGGTCCGGGCAAAAAACATTCAGTACTTC,CAEKVRAKNIQYF
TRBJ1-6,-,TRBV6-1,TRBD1,TGTGCCAGCAGTGTGTACGTAGGAGGGGGCGACCGTAATTCACCCCTCCACTTT,CASSVYVGGGDRNSPLHF
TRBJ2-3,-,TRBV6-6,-,TGTGCCAGCAGTTACGGGGGAGGAACAGATACGCAGTATTTT,CASSYGGGTDTQYF
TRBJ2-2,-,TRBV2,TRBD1,TGTGCCAGCTTGGGACAGGGACTGTACACCGGGGAGCTGTTTTTT,CASLGQGLYTGELFF
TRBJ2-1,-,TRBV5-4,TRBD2,TGTGCCAGCAGCGTAGCGGGGGCGGACAATGAGCAGTTCTTC,CASSVAGADNEQFF
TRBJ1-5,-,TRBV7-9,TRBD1,TGTGCCAGCAGCGTTGGGACAGGTGTCAATCAGCCCCAGCATTTT,CASSVGTGVNQPQHF
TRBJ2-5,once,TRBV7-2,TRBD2,TGTGCCAGCGCGTCCGGACTAGCGGGGGGGCTTGAGACCCAGTACTTC,CASASGLAGGLETQYF
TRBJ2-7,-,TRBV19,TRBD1,TGTGCCAGTAAAGGGACAGGGGCCTACGAGCAGTACTTC,CASKGTGAYEQYF
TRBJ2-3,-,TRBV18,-,TGTGCCAGCTCACCAAGAGCCGGGAGCGAAGATACGCAGTATTTT,CASSPRAGSEDTQYF
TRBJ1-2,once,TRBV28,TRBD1,TGTGCCAGCAGGACAGGGGGCGCAAACTATGGCTACACCTTC,CASRTGGANYGYTF
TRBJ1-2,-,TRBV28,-,TGTGCCAGCACCACCACCGCCTATGGCTACACCTTC,CASTTTAYGYTF